This TCR beta chain was profiled in a study of T cell repertoires in cytomegalovirus infection. Whole-study context: The authors relied on CMV epitopes, both recently identified HLA-C-restricted and well-studied HLA-B-restricted. Public TCR beta signature analysis indicated the presence of both CMV infection and matching HLA type. Study-level findings and limits: Ex vivo responses were dominated by HLA-C-restricted CMV-specific TCR beta clonotypes. Cumulative frequency (of public TCR beta family members) identified carriers of CMV plus the relevant HLA.

CDR3 length equals 15 residues. Trimming removed 4 bases from V and 3 bases from J; junction bases left unmatched: 7. Germline assignment: CDR1 LGHDT and CDR2 YNNKEL (reference sequence). This clonotype was seen a few times. Its antigen is still unknown. TCRdb redid the calling of the reads with MiXCR, one entry per CDR3 protein. The sample consists of 550,000 to 850,000 distinct CDR3 sequences, about 30% of them appearing once. The receptor's source is a human donor in good health (CMV status not recorded). Some clones in this sample may be carry-over from other donors' samples. Sequencing was performed on cultured PBMCs, taken from culture after CMV antigen stimulation. V usage is TRBV3-1 and J usage is TRBJ2-3, with 7 bases lining up with TRBD2. CDR3 loop: CASSLRGLRTDTQYF. The CDR3 nucleotides are TGTGCCAGCAGCCTAAGGGGACTACGGACAGATACGCAGTATTTT.